This T cell receptor (beta chain) was documented in a study of response to subunit inactivated influenza vaccine. Whole-study results and caveats: It was suggested by the authors that few new T cells are recruited by each seasonal influenza vaccination.

The CDR3 covers 15 residues. Trimming removed 7 bases from V and 5 bases from J, with 15 bases in between. The V gene's germline CDR1 is SGHTA and CDR2 FQGNSA. The sample holds a few counts of this clonotype. What it recognizes is unknown. TCRdb called the RT-PCR reads again in MiXCR, with one record for every CDR3 protein. The data contain roughly 570,000 distinct CDR3 sequences, under 15% of them singletons. V usage is TRBV7-2 and J usage is TRBJ1-6, with D hard to call. The source material was PBMCs from blood, sampled 40 to 50 days after vaccination. This receptor was taken from a man in his fifties who received an inactivated influenza vaccine. DNA for the CDR3: TGTGCCAGCACCCGGATGGGAGCCAATAATTCACCCCTCCACTTT. Translating gives CASTRMGANNSPLHF.